A selection of T cell receptor beta chains follows, all from one sample in a study of control samples from healthy donors and cancer patients. Generated by immunoSEQ multiplex PCR, the TCRdb table keeps only in-frame clones and is missing some. The sample lists roughly 120,000 clones, about 90% occurring once. The sequencing sample was made of blood. The receptor source for this set is a man between 50 and 59 years old in good health. Both conserved end residues are part of each CDR3. Each record gives: V gene, D gene, J gene, clone size, CDR3 DNA, CDR3 protein. A D gene is named only where the DNA matches it firmly. Size is omitted from some rows. Given values are once, few, many or a class for expanded clones.

TRBV2	-	TRBJ2-7	-	TGTGCCAGCAGTGAAGCTGGCACGGGACGGGAACACGAGCAGTACTTC	CASSEAGTGREHEQYF
TRBV2	-	TRBJ1-5	-	TGTGCCAGCAGTGAAGATTATAGCAATCAGCCCCAGCATTTT	CASSEDYSNQPQHF
TRBV11-3	-	TRBJ2-2	-	TGTGCCAGCAGCTTGGGTCAGGACACCGGGGAGCTGTTTTTT	CASSLGQDTGELFF
TRBV20-1	TRBD2	TRBJ2-3	-	TGCAGTGCTAGTTCGCGGGGGGCTGGCACAGATACGCAGTATTTT	CSASSRGAGTDTQYF
TRBV3-1/TRBV3-2	TRBD1	TRBJ2-5	once	TGTGCCAGCAGCCAAGGAGGGACAGCCCAAGAGACCCAGTACTTC	CASSQGGTAQETQYF
TRBV5-4	TRBD1	TRBJ1-1	-	TGTGCCAGCAGCCCCCCGACAGGGGGCGGATCTGAAGCTTTCTTT	CASSPPTGGGSEAFF
TRBV19	-	TRBJ2-5	-	TGTGCCAGTAGTCCGGACTGGAGTACTCAAGAGACCCAGTACTTC	CASSPDWSTQETQYF
TRBV5-1	-	TRBJ1-1	-	TGCGCCAGCAGCTTGGAGAGGGCTAGGAACACTGAAGCTTTCTTT	CASSLERARNTEAFF
TRBV5-4	-	TRBJ1-1	-	TGTGCCAGCAGCCTTGGCTCCCGGCAGGGCGCCACTGAAGCTTTCTTT	CASSLGSRQGATEAFF
TRBV12-3/TRBV12-4	TRBD1	TRBJ1-2	once	TGTGCCAGCAGTGGGGACAGACGTGGCTACACCTTC	CASSGDRRGYTF
TRBV6-1	TRBD2	TRBJ2-5	once	TGTGCCAGCAGTGAACTAGCGGGGGGGCCTTTGGAGACCCAGTACTTC	CASSELAGGPLETQYF
TRBV6-2/TRBV6-3	TRBD1	TRBJ1-2	-	TGTGCCAGCAGTTACCGAGGACAGGGAGGCCCTTCTAACTATGGCTACACCTTC	CASSYRGQGGPSNYGYTF
TRBV6-6	-	TRBJ1-4	-	TGTGCCAGCAGCCCCGAAGGGGCAGGCGATGAAAAACTGTTTTTT	CASSPEGAGDEKLFF
TRBV5-6	-	TRBJ2-3	-	TGTGCCAGCAGCTTGATGGGGTCCCGCACAGATACGCAGTATTTT	CASSLMGSRTDTQYF
TRBV11-3	-	TRBJ1-3	-	TGTGCCAGCAGCTTAAATGGCGGGAGCTCTGGAAACACCATATATTTT	CASSLNGGSSGNTIYF
TRBV19	TRBD1	TRBJ1-2	-	TGTGCCAGTAGTCTCAGACAGGGGGGCGATGGCTACACCTTC	CASSLRQGGDGYTF
TRBV4-1	-	TRBJ1-6	once	TGCGCCAGCAGCCAAGAAGAGGTTCGGCAGGTGTTAAATAATTCACCCCTCCACTTT	CASSQEEVRQVLNNSPLHF
TRBV9	TRBD1	TRBJ2-3	-	TGTGCCAGCAGCCCTCGGACAGGGGGCAAGGATACGCAGTATTTT	CASSPRTGGKDTQYF
TRBV5-1	-	TRBJ2-1	-	TGCGCCAGCAGCTTGGCGGCGTTCCCCAATGAGCAGTTCTTC	CASSLAAFPNEQFF
TRBV18	-	TRBJ1-1	-	TGTGCCAGCTCACCACGGGGACTTGCCGAAGCTTTCTTT	CASSPRGLAEAFF
TRBV5-8	TRBD2	TRBJ2-7	-	TGTGCCAGCAGCTTGGCTAGCGGGGGGGTCAGCTCCTACGAGCAGTACTTC	CASSLASGGVSSYEQYF
TRBV19	TRBD1	TRBJ1-1	-	TGTGCCAGTAGTATGGAGACAGGGGCGACTGAAGCTTTCTTT	CASSMETGATEAFF
TRBV6-4	-	TRBJ1-1	-	TGTGCCAGCAGTGAGACTGACCTGAACACTGAAGCTTTCTTT	CASSETDLNTEAFF
TRBV6-1	-	TRBJ1-5	-	TGTGCCAGCAGTGAAGTAAGGAGCAGTTATCAGCCCCAGCATTTT	CASSEVRSSYQPQHF
TRBV3-1/TRBV3-2	TRBD1	TRBJ1-1	-	TGTGCCAGCAGCCAAAGTTACAGGGGGACTGAAGCTTTCTTT	CASSQSYRGTEAFF
TRBV5-1	TRBD2	TRBJ2-2	-	TGCGCCAGCAGCGTGTCCGGGGGGGCTAACACCGGGGAGCTGTTTTTT	CASSVSGGANTGELFF
TRBV2	-	TRBJ2-3	few	TGTGCCAGCAGAAACACTCCCGATACGCAGTATTTT	CASRNTPDTQYF
TRBV7-2	TRBD1	TRBJ2-1	-	TGTGCCAGCAGCTTCACCGGGACAGGGGGTTACAATGAGCAGTTCTTC	CASSFTGTGGYNEQFF
TRBV27	-	TRBJ2-1	-	TGTGCCAGCAGTTTCGGTCACTACAGCTCCTACAATGAGCAGTTCTTC	CASSFGHYSSYNEQFF
TRBV30	-	TRBJ1-2	-	TGTGCCTGGAGCCCGTGGGGGGGCACGGCTGGCGGCTACACCTTC	CAWSPWGGTAGGYTF
TRBV10-3	-	TRBJ1-5	-	TGTGCCATCAGTGATAGTGGGGGACGCAATCAGCCCCAGCATTTT	CAISDSGGRNQPQHF
TRBV25-1	-	TRBJ1-1	-	TGTGCCAGCAGTGAGGGGGACTTCGGAGCTTTCTTT	CASSEGDFGAFF
TRBV19	-	TRBJ1-5	-	TGTGCCAGTAGCCAGATGCGGGGCAATCAGCCCCAGCATTTT	CASSQMRGNQPQHF